The sample holds a few counts of the clone carrying this T cell receptor (beta chain). This sample was taken from a study of beta chain features in type 1 diabetes. Reverse transcription of all isolated RNA meant that expressed TCRB transcripts were sequenced. Produced via immunoSEQ multiplex PCR; TCRdb's table is partial and in-frame only. The sample yields around 320,000 clones, 12% to 15% seen once. The source is a man younger than 40 in good health. The sequencing sample was made of central memory CD4+ T cells from blood.

CDR3 DNA: TGTGCCAGCGGAAAGCTAGCGGGAGAGTCAGATACGCAGTATTTT. Protein sequence: CASGKLAGESDTQYF. This sequence joins TRBV18 and TRBJ2-3; 10 bases are a match to TRBD2. The V segment lost 8 bases and the J segment 4 bases; nucleotides outside the gene matches: 9. The CDR3 covers 15 residues. In germline, CDR1 is KGHSH, CDR2 LQKENI.